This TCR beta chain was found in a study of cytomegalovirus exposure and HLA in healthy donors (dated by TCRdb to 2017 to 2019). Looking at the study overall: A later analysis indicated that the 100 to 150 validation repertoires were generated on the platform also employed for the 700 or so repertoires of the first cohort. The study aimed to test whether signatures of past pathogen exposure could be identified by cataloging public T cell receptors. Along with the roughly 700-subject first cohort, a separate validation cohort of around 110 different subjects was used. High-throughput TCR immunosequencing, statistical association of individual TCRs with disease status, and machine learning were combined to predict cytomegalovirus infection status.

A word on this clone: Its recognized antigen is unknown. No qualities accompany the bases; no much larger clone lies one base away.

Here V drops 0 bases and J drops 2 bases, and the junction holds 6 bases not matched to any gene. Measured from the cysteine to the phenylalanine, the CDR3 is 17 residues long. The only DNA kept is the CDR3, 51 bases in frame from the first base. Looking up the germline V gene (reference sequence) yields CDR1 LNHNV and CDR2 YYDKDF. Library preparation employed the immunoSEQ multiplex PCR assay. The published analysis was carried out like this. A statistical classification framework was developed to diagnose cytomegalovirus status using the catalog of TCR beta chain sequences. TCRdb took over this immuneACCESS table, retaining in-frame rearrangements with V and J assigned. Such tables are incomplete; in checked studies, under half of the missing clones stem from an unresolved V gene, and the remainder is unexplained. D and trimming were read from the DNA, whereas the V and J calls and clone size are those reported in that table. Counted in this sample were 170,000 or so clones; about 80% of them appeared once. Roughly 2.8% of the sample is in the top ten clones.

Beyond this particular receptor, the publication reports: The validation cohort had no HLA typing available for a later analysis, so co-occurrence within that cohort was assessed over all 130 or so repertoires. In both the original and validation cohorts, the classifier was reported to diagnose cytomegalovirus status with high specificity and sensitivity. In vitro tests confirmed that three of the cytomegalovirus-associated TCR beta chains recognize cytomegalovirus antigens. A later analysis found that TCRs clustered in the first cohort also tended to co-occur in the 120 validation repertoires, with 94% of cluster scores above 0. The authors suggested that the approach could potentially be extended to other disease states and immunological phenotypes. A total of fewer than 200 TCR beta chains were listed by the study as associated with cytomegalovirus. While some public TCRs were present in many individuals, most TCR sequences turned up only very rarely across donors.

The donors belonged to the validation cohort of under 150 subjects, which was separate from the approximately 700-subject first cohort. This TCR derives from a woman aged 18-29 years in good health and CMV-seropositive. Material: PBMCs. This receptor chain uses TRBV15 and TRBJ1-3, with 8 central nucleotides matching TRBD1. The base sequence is TGTGCCACCAGCAGAGATCAGGGGGCACGTGCTGGAAACACCATATATTTT. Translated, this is CATSRDQGARAGNTIYF.